This T cell receptor (beta chain) originates from a study of cytomegalovirus exposure and HLA in healthy donors. Findings and limits, study-wide: Most of the TCR beta V segments (in an earlier analysis) were productive either about 87% or about 30% of the time.

Use of 60 Vbeta and 13 Jbeta primers characterized the PCR. TCRdb's table, derived via immunoSEQ multiplex PCR, lists solely in-frame clones and lacks some. This sample has about 36,000 clones, with around 49% found just once. This clone was seen only a few times. The antigen is unknown. Germline CDR1 and CDR2: SGHRS and YFSETQ. V was trimmed by 3 bases and J by 6 bases, leaving 12 bases between them. There are 13 residues in the CDR3. V gene TRBV5-1 combines with J gene TRBJ1-2; possible D gene TRBD1, 6 bases. This clonotype was sampled from a woman in her thirties or forties in good health and CMV-seropositive. Sequenced material: PBMCs. The CDR3, as DNA: TGCGCCAGCAGCTACCCGACAGGCGATGGCTACACCTTC. Amino acids: CASSYPTGDGYTF.